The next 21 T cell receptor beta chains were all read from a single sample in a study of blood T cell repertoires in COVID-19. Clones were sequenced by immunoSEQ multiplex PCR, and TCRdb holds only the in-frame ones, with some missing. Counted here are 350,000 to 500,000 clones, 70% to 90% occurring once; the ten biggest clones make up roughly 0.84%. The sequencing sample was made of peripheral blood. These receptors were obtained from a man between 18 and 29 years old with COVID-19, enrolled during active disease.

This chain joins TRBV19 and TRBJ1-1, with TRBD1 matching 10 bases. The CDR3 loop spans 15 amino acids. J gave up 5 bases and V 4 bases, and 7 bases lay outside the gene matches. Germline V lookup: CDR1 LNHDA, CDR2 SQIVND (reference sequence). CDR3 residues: CASSTRQGAETEAFF. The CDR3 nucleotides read TGTGCCAGTAGTACACGACAGGGGGCAGAGACTGAAGCTTTCTTT.

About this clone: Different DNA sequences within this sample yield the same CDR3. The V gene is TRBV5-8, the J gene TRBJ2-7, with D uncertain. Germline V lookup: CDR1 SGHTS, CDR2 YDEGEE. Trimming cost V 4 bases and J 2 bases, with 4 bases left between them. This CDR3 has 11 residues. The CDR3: CASSLAYEQYF. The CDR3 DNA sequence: TGTGCCAGCAGCCTCGCCTACGAGCAGTACTTC.

As DNA, the CDR3 is TGTGCCAGCAGTGTAGGACAGGGCGAAAACACCATATATTTT. Its translation: CASSVGQGENTIYF. The rearrangement joins TRBV28 to TRBJ1-3; TRBD1 matches 8 bases. V shed 5 bases and J 6 bases; nucleotides not matched to a gene: 6. The CDR3 contains 14 residues. CDR1 is MDHEN, CDR2 SYDVKM, per germline.

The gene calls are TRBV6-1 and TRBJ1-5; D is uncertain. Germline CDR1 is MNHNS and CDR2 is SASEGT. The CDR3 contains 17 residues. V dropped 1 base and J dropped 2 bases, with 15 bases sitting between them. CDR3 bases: TGTGCCAGCAGTGAAGAACTGGCCCTGGGCGGCAATCAGCCCCAGCATTTT. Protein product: CASSEELALGGNQPQHF.

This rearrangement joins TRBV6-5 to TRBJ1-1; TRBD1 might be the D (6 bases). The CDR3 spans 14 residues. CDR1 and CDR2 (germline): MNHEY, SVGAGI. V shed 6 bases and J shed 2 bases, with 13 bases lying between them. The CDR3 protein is CASSQGHPNTEAFF. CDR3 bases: TGTGCCAGCAGCCAGGGACACCCCAACACTGAAGCTTTCTTT.

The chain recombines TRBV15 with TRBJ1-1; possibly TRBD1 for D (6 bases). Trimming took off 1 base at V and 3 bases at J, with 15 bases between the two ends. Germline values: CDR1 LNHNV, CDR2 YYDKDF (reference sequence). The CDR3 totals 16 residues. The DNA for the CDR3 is TGTGCCACCAGCAGAGGCCCCACAGGGTTGCACACTGAAGCTTTCTTT. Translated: CATSRGPTGLHTEAFF.

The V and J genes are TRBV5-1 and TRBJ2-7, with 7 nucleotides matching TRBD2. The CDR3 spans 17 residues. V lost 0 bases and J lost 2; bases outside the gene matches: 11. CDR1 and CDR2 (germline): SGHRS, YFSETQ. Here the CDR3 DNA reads TGCGCCAGCAGCTTGGGGATTGCGGCTAGCGGTACCTACGAGCAGTACTTC. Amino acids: CASSLGIAASGTYEQYF.

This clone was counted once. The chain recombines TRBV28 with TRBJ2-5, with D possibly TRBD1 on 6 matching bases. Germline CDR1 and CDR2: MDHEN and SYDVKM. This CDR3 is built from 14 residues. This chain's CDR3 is CASLGSRGQETQYF. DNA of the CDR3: TGTGCGAGTTTGGGTAGCAGGGGTCAAGAGACCCAGTACTTC.

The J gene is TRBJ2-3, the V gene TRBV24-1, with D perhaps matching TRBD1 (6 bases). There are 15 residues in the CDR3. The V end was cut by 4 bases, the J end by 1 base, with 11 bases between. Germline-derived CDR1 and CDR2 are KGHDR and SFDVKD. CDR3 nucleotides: TGTGCCACCAGTGACAGGGGAAAGGGCACAGATACGCAGTATTTT. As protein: CATSDRGKGTDTQYF.

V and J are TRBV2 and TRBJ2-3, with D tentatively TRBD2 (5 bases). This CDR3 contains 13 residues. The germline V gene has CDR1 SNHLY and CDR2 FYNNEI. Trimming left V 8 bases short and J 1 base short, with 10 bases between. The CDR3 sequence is CASHRAGTDTQYF. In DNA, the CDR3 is TGTGCCAGCCACAGAGCGGGCACAGATACGCAGTATTTT. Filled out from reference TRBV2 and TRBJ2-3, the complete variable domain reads EPEVTQTPSHQVTQMGQEVILRCVPISNHLYFYWYRQILGQKVEFLVSFYNNEISEKSEIFDDQFSVERPDGSNFTLKIRSTKLEDSAMYFCASHRAGTDTQYFGPGTRLTVL.

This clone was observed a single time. CDR3 region: CASSLRGHMADTQYF. In nucleotides, the CDR3 is TGTGCCAGCAGTTTACGTGGACATATGGCAGATACGCAGTATTTT. This chain uses TRBV27 with TRBJ2-3; D possibly corresponds to TRBD1 (5 bases). Trimming left V 2 bases short and J 4 bases short, with 13 bases between. The CDR3 sequence is 15 residues long. The germline CDR1 and CDR2 sequences are MNHEY and SMNVEV (reference sequence).

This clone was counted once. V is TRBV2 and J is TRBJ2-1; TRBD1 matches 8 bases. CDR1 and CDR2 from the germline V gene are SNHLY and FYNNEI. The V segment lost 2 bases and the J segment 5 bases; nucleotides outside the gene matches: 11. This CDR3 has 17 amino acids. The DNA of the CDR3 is TGTGCCAGCAGTGAATACGGGGACAGGATCCTACACAATGAGCAGTTCTTC. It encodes CASSEYGDRILHNEQFF.

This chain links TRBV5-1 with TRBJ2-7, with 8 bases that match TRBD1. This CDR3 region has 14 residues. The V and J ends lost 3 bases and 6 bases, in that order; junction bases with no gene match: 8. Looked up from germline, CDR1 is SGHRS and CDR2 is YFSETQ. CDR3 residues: CASSSRQGRIEQYF. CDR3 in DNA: TGCGCCAGCAGCTCACGACAGGGGAGAATCGAGCAGTACTTC.

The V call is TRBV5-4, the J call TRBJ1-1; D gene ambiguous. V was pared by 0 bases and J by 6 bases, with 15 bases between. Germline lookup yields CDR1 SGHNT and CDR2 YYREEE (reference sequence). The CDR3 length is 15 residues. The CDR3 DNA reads TGTGCCAGCAGCTTGGATAGTCTGGGGAGGTCTGAAGCTTTCTTT. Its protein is CASSLDSLGRSEAFF.

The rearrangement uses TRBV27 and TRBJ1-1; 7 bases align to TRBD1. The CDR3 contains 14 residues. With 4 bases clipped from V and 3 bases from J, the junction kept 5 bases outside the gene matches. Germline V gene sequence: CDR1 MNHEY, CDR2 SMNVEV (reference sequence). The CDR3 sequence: CASSYGRGDTEAFF. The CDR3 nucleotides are TGTGCCAGCAGTTACGGCAGGGGGGACACTGAAGCTTTCTTT.

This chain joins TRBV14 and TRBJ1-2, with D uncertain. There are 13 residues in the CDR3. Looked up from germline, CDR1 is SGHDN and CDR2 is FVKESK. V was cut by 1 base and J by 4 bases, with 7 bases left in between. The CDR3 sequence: CASSQVSGYGYTF. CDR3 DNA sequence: TGTGCCAGCAGCCAAGTATCGGGCTATGGCTACACCTTC.

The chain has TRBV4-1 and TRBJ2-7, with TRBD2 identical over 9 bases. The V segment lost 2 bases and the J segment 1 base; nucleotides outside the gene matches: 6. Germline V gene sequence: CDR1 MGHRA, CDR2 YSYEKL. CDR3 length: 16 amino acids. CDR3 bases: TGCGCCAGCAGCCAAATCCCGGGACTAGCTTCCTACGAGCAGTACTTC. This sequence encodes CASSQIPGLASYEQYF.

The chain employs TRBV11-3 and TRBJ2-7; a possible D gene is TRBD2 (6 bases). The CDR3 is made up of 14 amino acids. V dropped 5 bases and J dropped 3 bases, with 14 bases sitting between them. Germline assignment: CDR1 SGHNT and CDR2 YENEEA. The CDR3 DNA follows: TGTGCCAGCAGCGACAGCGGGCGACTCTACGAGCAGTACTTC. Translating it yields CASSDSGRLYEQYF. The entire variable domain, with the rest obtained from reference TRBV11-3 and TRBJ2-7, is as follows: EAGVVQSPRYKIIEKKQPVAFWCNPISGHNTLYWYLQNLGQGPELLIRYENEEAVDDSQLPKDRFSAERLKGVDSTLKIQPAELGDSAVYLCASSDSGRLYEQYFGPGTRLTVT.

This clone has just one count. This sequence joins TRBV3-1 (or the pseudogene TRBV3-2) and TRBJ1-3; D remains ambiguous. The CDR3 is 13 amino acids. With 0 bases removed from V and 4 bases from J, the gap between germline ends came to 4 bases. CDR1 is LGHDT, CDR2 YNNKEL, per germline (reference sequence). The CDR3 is CASSQDRGNTIYF. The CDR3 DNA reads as TGTGCCAGCAGCCAAGATCGGGGAAACACCATATATTTT.

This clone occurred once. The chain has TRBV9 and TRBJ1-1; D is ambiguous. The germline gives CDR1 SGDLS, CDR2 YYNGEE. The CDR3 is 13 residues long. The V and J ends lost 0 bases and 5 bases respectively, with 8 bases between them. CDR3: CASSVGLETEAFF. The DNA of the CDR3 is TGTGCCAGCAGCGTAGGTCTCGAGACTGAAGCTTTCTTT.

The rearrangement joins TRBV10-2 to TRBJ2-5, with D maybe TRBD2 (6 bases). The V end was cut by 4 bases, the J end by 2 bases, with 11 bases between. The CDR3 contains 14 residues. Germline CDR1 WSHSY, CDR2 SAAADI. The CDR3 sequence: CASSVGGRQETQYF. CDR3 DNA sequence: TGCGCCAGCAGTGTGGGGGGACGGCAAGAGACCCAGTACTTC.